The 15 T cell receptor beta chains reported below all come from one sample, sequenced in a study of blood T cell repertoires in COVID-19. TCRdb keeps only in-frame clones here, not all; method: immunoSEQ multiplex PCR. The table lists some 40,000 clones, about 80% of them singletons. The sample was peripheral blood. The receptors stem from a woman of 80 years or more with acute or convalescent COVID-19.

The J gene is TRBJ2-3, the V gene TRBV24-1, with D possibly TRBD1 on 5 matching bases. The germline V and J ends were trimmed by 1 base and 2 bases, with 12 bases remaining between them. The CDR3 totals 16 residues. Germline V gene lookup returns CDR1 KGHDR and CDR2 SFDVKD. For the CDR3, the DNA is TGTGCCACCAGTGATTTTACAGGCGGATCCACAGATACGCAGTATTTT. Amino acid sequence: CATSDFTGGSTDTQYF.

The table lists this clone with a count of one. The rearrangement joins TRBV2 to TRBJ2-7, with 10 bases aligning to TRBD1. The germline CDR1 and CDR2 sequences are SNHLY and FYNNEI. The CDR3 is 14 residues long. V dropped 4 bases and J dropped 7; count of bases not matched to a gene: 7. The CDR3 DNA follows: TGTGCCAGCAGTGGCCTGGGACAGGGGTTGGAGCAGTACTTC. Translated: CASSGLGQGLEQYF.

The count of this clone is one. This chain links TRBV6-5 with TRBJ2-1, with 9 bases fitting TRBD2. V trimming: 4 bases; J trimming: 7 bases; junction bases outside the gene matches: 11. CDR3 length equals 16 residues. Per the germline V gene, CDR1 is MNHEY and CDR2 is SVGAGI. The CDR3 nucleotides are TGTGCCAGCAGTTCCAGGCCCCAGCGGGGGGTGAATGAGCAGTTCTTC. Its protein is CASSSRPQRGVNEQFF.

This sequence joins TRBV19 and TRBJ2-3, with 9 nucleotides matching TRBD2. The CDR3 covers 16 residues. V was pared by 2 bases and J by 4 bases, with 7 bases of the junction left unmatched. Germline V gives CDR1 LNHDA, CDR2 SQIVND (reference sequence). The CDR3 sequence is CASSITAGGFADTQYF. CDR3 coding DNA: TGTGCCAGTAGTATAACAGCGGGGGGTTTCGCAGATACGCAGTATTTT.

This clone turned up a few times. The chain has TRBV5-8 and TRBJ1-1, with D possibly TRBD1 on 5 matching bases. Germline loops: CDR1 SGHTS, CDR2 YDEGEE. The V and J ends lost 4 bases and 1 base respectively, with 14 bases between them. The CDR3 is made up of 15 amino acids. CDR3 nucleotide sequence: TGTGCCAGCAGCCGTTCGGGGGGTGCGAACACTGAAGCTTTCTTT. Translated: CASSRSGGANTEAFF.

This clone occurred once. V gene TRBV7-2 combines with J gene TRBJ1-2; 7 nucleotides match TRBD1. This CDR3 contains 14 residues. The V and J ends lost 5 bases and 2 bases, in that order; junction bases with no gene match: 5. Germline V gives CDR1 SGHTA, CDR2 FQGNSA. This CDR3 reads CASSPGTENYGYTF. In nucleotides, the CDR3 is TGTGCCAGCAGCCCCGGGACAGAAAACTATGGCTACACCTTC.

The chain recombines TRBV2 with TRBJ2-3, with D perhaps TRBD2 (7 bases). The CDR3 runs 17 residues. The V end was cut by 2 bases, the J end by 2 bases, with 17 bases between. Germline values: CDR1 SNHLY, CDR2 FYNNEI. CDR3 nucleotide sequence: TGTGCCAGCAGTGAATTGGGGGGGCGAATATTCACAGATACGCAGTATTTT. Translated, it gives CASSELGGRIFTDTQYF.

The chain combines TRBV19 with TRBJ1-4; no clear D. V gave up 5 bases and J gave up 0 bases, with 16 bases separating them. The CDR3 loop spans 17 amino acids. From germline, CDR1 is LNHDA and CDR2 SQIVND (reference sequence). The CDR3 loop is CASSPLSGVATNEKLFF. The CDR3 DNA follows: TGTGCCAGTAGTCCCCTATCCGGGGTTGCAACTAATGAAAAACTGTTTTTT.

J is TRBJ2-7 and V is TRBV2; a weak D match, TRBD1 (8 bases). Trimming stripped 8 bases from V and 1 base from J, with 12 bases between. CDR1 and CDR2 from the germline V gene are SNHLY and FYNNEI. This CDR3 is 13 amino acids long. The CDR3 sequence: CASEQGGSYEQYF. CDR3 nucleotide sequence: TGTGCCAGCGAACAGGGGGGGTCCTACGAGCAGTACTTC.

The V call is TRBV3-1 (or the pseudogene TRBV3-2), the J call TRBJ2-1, with 13 bases aligning to TRBD2. V was pared by 4 bases and J by 10 bases, with 7 bases of the junction left unmatched. The CDR3 covers 15 residues. The germline gives CDR1 LGHDT, CDR2 YNNKEL (reference sequence). CDR3 amino acids: CASSLSGTSGEEQFF. CDR3 DNA sequence: TGTGCCAGCAGCCTGTCCGGGACTAGCGGGGAAGAGCAGTTCTTC.

The chain links TRBV18 to TRBJ2-7; 10 nucleotides match TRBD1. The CDR3 length is 14 residues. The J segment lost 3 bases and the V segment lost 2 bases, leaving 1 base of the junction unmatched. CDR1 KGHSH and CDR2 LQKENI come from the germline V gene. The chain's CDR3 is CASSPWDRGYEQYF. The CDR3 bases are TGTGCCAGCTCACCATGGGACAGGGGCTACGAGCAGTACTTC.

This chain uses TRBV5-1 with TRBJ1-2; 8 bases are a match to TRBD1. Germline-derived CDR1 and CDR2 are SGHRS and YFSETQ. J lost 7 bases, V lost 2 bases, and 10 bases had no gene match. The CDR3 totals 15 residues. CDR3 loop: CASSLGQGMERGYTF. The CDR3 nucleotides are TGCGCCAGCAGCTTAGGACAGGGAATGGAACGTGGCTACACCTTC.

The V and J genes are TRBV6-5 and TRBJ2-3, with TRBD2 matching over 9 bases. The germline gives CDR1 MNHEY, CDR2 SVGAGI. V shed 6 bases and J 5 bases; nucleotides not matched to a gene: 9. The CDR3 has 15 amino acids. The CDR3 protein is CASRPAGGREDTQYF. CDR3 nucleotide sequence: TGTGCCAGCAGACCGGCGGGGGGGCGAGAAGATACGCAGTATTTT.

This clone was picked up one time. The rearrangement joins TRBV5-1 to TRBJ2-1, with 8 nucleotides matching TRBD2. With 0 bases clipped from V and 9 bases from J, the junction kept 5 bases outside the gene matches. Germline V gene data show CDR1 as SGHRS and CDR2 as YFSETQ. This CDR3 spans 14 amino acids. The CDR3 loop is CASSLEGSGVEQFF. CDR3 nucleotide sequence: TGCGCCAGCAGCTTGGAAGGTAGCGGGGTTGAGCAGTTCTTC. The full variable domain, with the rest looked up from reference TRBV5-1 and TRBJ2-1, is KAGVTQTPRYLIKTRGQQVTLSCSPISGHRSVSWYQQTPGQGLQFLFEYFSETQRNKGNFPGRFSGRQFSNSRSEMNVSTLELGDSALYLCASSLEGSGVEQFFGPGTRLTVL.

The chain links TRBV11-2 to TRBJ2-5; D uncertain. CDR3 length: 13 residues. The germline V gene has CDR1 SGHAT and CDR2 FQNNGV. V lost 1 base, J lost 4 bases, and 7 bases lay in between. CDR3 bases: TGTGCCAGCAGCTTAGCCCGTCGAGAGACCCAGTACTTC. Its protein product is CASSLARRETQYF. Together with reference TRBV11-2 and TRBJ2-5, the CDR3 gives the full variable domain: EAGVAQSPRYKIIEKRQSVAFWCNPISGHATLYWYQQILGQGPKLLIQFQNNGVVDDSQLPKDRFSAERLKGVDSTLKIQPAKLEDSAVYLCASSLARRETQYFGPGTRLLVL.